Following are 20 T cell receptor beta chains from one sample sequenced in a study of control samples from healthy donors and cancer patients. TCRdb's table, derived via immunoSEQ multiplex PCR, lists solely in-frame clones and lacks some. The sample has 150,000 to 190,000 clones, over 90% seen once; the top ten hold around 2.4%. Source material: blood. These receptors were obtained from a man aged 50 or older in good health.

The chain recombines TRBV27 with TRBJ2-3; D is unresolved. Per the germline V gene, CDR1 is MNHEY and CDR2 is SMNVEV (reference sequence). V shed 3 bases and J shed 2 bases, with 6 bases lying between them. The CDR3 is made up of 13 amino acids. The DNA of the CDR3 is TGTGCCAGCAGTTTCAGTCCCACAGATACGCAGTATTTT. Translation: CASSFSPTDTQYF.

The chain uses TRBV4-2 and TRBJ2-5; tentatively, D is TRBD1 (6 bases). The length of the CDR3 is 17 residues. V was trimmed by 0 bases and J by 2 bases, leaving 16 bases between them. Germline V gives CDR1 LGHNA, CDR2 YNFKEQ. The CDR3 spells CASSQEGGLQGQETQYF. Written as DNA, the CDR3 is TGTGCCAGCAGCCAAGAAGGCGGACTCCAGGGGCAAGAGACCCAGTACTTC.

The chain's CDR3 is CASSHSGTGGETQYF. In DNA form, the CDR3 reads TGCGCCAGCAGCCACTCCGGGACAGGGGGTGAGACCCAGTACTTC. The genes are TRBV4-1 and TRBJ2-5; 11 positions agree with TRBD1. Trimming took 3 bases from V and 5 from J; bases not matched to a gene: 5. The CDR3 contains 15 residues. The germline CDR1 and CDR2 sequences are MGHRA and YSYEKL.

J is TRBJ1-5 and V is TRBV4-1; D uncertain. With 1 base removed from V and 0 bases from J, the gap between germline ends came to 10 bases. This CDR3 comprises 16 residues. Germline CDR1 and CDR2: MGHRA and YSYEKL. The CDR3 DNA reads as TGCGCCAGCAGCCAAGCCCCGCAGGATAGCAATCAGCCCCAGCATTTT. Translation: CASSQAPQDSNQPQHF.

The rearrangement joins TRBV12-3 or TRBV12-4 to TRBJ1-2, with 7 bases matching TRBD1. This CDR3 comprises 13 residues. V was pared by 7 bases and J by 5 bases, with 7 bases of the junction left unmatched. CDR3 in amino acids: CASTEGAGYGYTF. CDR3 bases: TGTGCCAGCACCGAGGGGGCTGGGTATGGCTACACCTTC.

The table lists this clone with a count of one. This chain connects TRBV11-3 to TRBJ1-6; D ambiguous. Trimming pared 0 bases from V and 10 bases from J, leaving 7 bases between. The CDR3 covers 13 residues. Germline CDR1 is SGHNT and CDR2 is YENEEA. The CDR3 nucleotides are TGTGCCAGCAGCTTAGACCGACTCTCACCCCTCCACTTT. As protein: CASSLDRLSPLHF.

This chain joins TRBV6-5 and TRBJ2-6; D call uncertain. Trimming pared 6 bases from V and 0 bases from J, leaving 9 bases between. Germline CDR1 MNHEY, CDR2 SVGAGI. The CDR3 runs to 15 residues. The CDR3 is CASRPSASGANVLTF. In nucleotides, the CDR3 is TGTGCCAGCAGGCCCAGTGCCTCTGGGGCCAACGTCCTGACTTTC.

The chain links TRBV5-1 to TRBJ2-2; TRBD1 matches at 8 bases. J lost 7 bases, V lost 3 bases, and 2 bases had no gene match. This CDR3 region has 13 residues. CDR1 and CDR2 (germline): SGHRS, YFSETQ. The CDR3 region is CASSYGQGGELFF. CDR3 coding DNA: TGCGCCAGCAGCTACGGACAGGGCGGGGAGCTGTTTTTT.

The chain links TRBV7-9 to TRBJ1-3, with D possibly being TRBD1 (6 bases). V was pared by 5 bases and J by 0 bases, with 8 bases between. The germline gives CDR1 SEHNR, CDR2 FQNEAQ (reference sequence). This CDR3 spans 14 amino acids. The CDR3 sequence is CASSRDISGNTIYF. CDR3 coding DNA: TGTGCCAGCAGCCGGGACATCTCTGGAAACACCATATATTTT.

A single count supports this clone. V gene TRBV25-1 combines with J gene TRBJ2-1; D may match TRBD1 or TRBD2 (6 bases each). The CDR3 runs 14 residues. CDR1 and CDR2 (germline): MGHDK, SYGVNS. Between the trimmed V and J ends, which lost 8 bases and 8 bases, there was a span of 19 bases. The CDR3 coding sequence is TGTGCCAGCGTTCGAGGGGGAGGTGGTGATGAGCAGTTCTTC. Its protein is CASVRGGGGDEQFF.

The CDR3 spells CASSLELYGNEQYF. CDR3 coding DNA: TGTGCCAGCAGCTTAGAACTTTACGGGAACGAGCAGTACTTC. The chain carries TRBV7-9 and TRBJ2-7, with D perhaps matching TRBD2 (5 bases). Germline V gene sequence: CDR1 SEHNR, CDR2 FQNEAQ (reference sequence). CDR3 length equals 14 residues. The ends were cut back, 1 base at V and 5 bases at J, with 12 bases in the middle.

The genes are TRBV6-1 and TRBJ1-1; D is uncertain. Trimming removed 3 bases from V and 7 bases from J, with 0 bases in between. The CDR3 is made up of 9 amino acids. Germline CDR1 MNHNS, CDR2 SASEGT. CDR3 in DNA: TGTGCCAGCAGTGATGAAGCTTTCTTT. Translating gives CASSDEAFF.

The CDR3 nucleotides read TGTGCCAGTCACAGGGACGTAGTTTCACCCCTCCACTTT. Translated, it gives CASHRDVVSPLHF. The chain uses TRBV19 and TRBJ1-6; tentatively, D is TRBD1 (6 bases). The V gene lost 8 bases and the J gene lost 9 bases, with 14 bases spanning the gap. The CDR3 is made up of 13 amino acids. Germline lookup yields CDR1 LNHDA and CDR2 SQIVND (reference sequence).

The rearrangement uses TRBV5-4 and TRBJ2-5; TRBD2 matches 15 bases. Per germline, CDR1 SGHNT and CDR2 YYREEE (reference sequence). This CDR3 is 17 amino acids long. Trimming removed 4 bases from V and 4 bases from J; junction bases left unmatched: 8. CDR3 sequence: CASSPRTSGRAGETQYF. CDR3 DNA: TGTGCCAGCAGCCCCCGGACTAGCGGGAGGGCCGGAGAGACCCAGTACTTC.

V and J are TRBV10-2 and TRBJ1-1, with D possibly matching TRBD1 (5 bases). V dropped 0 bases and J dropped 7 bases, with 9 bases sitting between them. This CDR3 contains 13 residues. Germline CDR1 is WSHSY and CDR2 is SAAADI. CDR3 in DNA: TGCGCCAGCAGTGAGTCCAGGGTCGGTGAAGCTTTCTTT. This sequence encodes CASSESRVGEAFF.

This rearrangement joins TRBV28 to TRBJ2-1; 12 bases align to TRBD2. This CDR3 comprises 16 residues. Germline V lookup: CDR1 MDHEN, CDR2 SYDVKM. The ends lost 6 bases at V and 3 bases at J; junction bases unmatched: 6. The DNA of the CDR3 is TGTGCCAGCAGGTCTCTAGCGGGAGGGCACTACAATGAGCAGTTCTTC. Its protein is CASRSLAGGHYNEQFF.

The CDR3 DNA reads TGTGCCAGCTCGCCGCAGGGTTCCGAGCAGTACTTC. Protein: CASSPQGSEQYF. The genes are TRBV18 and TRBJ2-7, with D possibly matching TRBD1 (5 bases). Trimming took 6 bases from V and 6 from J, leaving 12 bases between them. This CDR3 contains 12 residues. CDR1 KGHSH and CDR2 LQKENI come from the germline V gene.

This clone appeared a few times. V is TRBV19 and J is TRBJ2-1; a possible D gene is TRBD2 (6 bases). The CDR3 has 14 amino acids. Germline CDR1 LNHDA, CDR2 SQIVND (reference sequence). Trimming took off 3 bases at V and 6 bases at J, with 12 bases between the two ends. The CDR3 spells CASSMRRAGNEQFF. The CDR3 DNA reads as TGTGCCAGTAGTATGAGGAGGGCGGGCAATGAGCAGTTCTTC. The full variable domain, with the rest looked up from reference TRBV19 and TRBJ2-1, is DGGITQSPKYLFRKEGQNVTLSCEQNLNHDAMYWYRQDPGQGLRLIYYSQIVNDFQKGDIAEGYSVSREKKESFPLTVTSAQKNPTAFYLCASSMRRAGNEQFFGPGTRLTVL.

This chain uses TRBV2 with TRBJ1-1; D not resolved. From germline, CDR1 is SNHLY and CDR2 FYNNEI. V lost 7 bases and J lost 4, with 13 bases in between. The CDR3 loop spans 13 amino acids. The CDR3 region has the DNA TGTGCCAGCAAGGGCCTGGGGAGCACTGAAGCTTTCTTT. The encoded protein is CASKGLGSTEAFF.

The CDR3 protein is CASKFAGNTEAFF. The DNA of the CDR3 is TGTGCCAGCAAGTTTGCAGGGAACACTGAAGCTTTCTTT. The rearrangement links TRBV6-5 to TRBJ1-1; D not resolved. V was cut by 7 bases and J by 1 base, with 10 bases left in between. The CDR3 totals 13 residues. The germline V gene encodes CDR1 MNHEY and CDR2 SVGAGI.